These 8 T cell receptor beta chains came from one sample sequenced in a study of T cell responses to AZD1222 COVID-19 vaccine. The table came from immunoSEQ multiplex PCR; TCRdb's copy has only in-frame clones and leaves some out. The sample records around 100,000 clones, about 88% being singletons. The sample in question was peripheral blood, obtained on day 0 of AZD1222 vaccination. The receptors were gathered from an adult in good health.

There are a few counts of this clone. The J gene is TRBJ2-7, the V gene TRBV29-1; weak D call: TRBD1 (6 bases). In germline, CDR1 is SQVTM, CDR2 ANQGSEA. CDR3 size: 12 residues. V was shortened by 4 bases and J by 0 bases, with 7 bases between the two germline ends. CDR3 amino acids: CSVARGSYEQYF. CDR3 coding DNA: TGCAGCGTTGCCAGGGGCTCCTACGAGCAGTACTTC.

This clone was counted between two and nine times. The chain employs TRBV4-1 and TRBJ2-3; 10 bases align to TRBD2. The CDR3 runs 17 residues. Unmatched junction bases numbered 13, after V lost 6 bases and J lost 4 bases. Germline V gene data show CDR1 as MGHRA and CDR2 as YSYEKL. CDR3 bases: TGCGCCAGCAGGCCTAGACTAGCGGGCGTTTCTCCAGATACGCAGTATTTT. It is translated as CASRPRLAGVSPDTQYF.

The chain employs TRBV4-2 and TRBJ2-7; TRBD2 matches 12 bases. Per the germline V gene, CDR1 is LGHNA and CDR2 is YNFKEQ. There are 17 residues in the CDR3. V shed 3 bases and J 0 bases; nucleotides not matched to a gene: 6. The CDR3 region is CASSHPGLAGTSYEQYF. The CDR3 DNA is TGTGCCAGCAGCCATCCCGGACTAGCGGGGACCTCCTACGAGCAGTACTTC.

The CDR3 loop is CASSLIQGAGPGNEQFF. DNA for the CDR3: TGTGCCAGCAGTTTAATACAGGGGGCCGGACCAGGCAATGAGCAGTTCTTC. V and J are TRBV27 and TRBJ2-1; 9 bases fit TRBD1. The V segment lost 2 bases and the J segment 6 bases; nucleotides outside the gene matches: 11. Germline V gene data show CDR1 as MNHEY and CDR2 as SMNVEV (reference sequence). The CDR3 spans 17 residues.

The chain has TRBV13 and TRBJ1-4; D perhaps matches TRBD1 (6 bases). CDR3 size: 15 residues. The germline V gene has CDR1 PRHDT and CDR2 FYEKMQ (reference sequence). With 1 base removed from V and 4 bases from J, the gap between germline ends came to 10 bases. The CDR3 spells CASSLVRGYNEKLFF. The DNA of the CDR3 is TGTGCCAGCAGCTTAGTCAGGGGATATAATGAAAAACTGTTTTTT.

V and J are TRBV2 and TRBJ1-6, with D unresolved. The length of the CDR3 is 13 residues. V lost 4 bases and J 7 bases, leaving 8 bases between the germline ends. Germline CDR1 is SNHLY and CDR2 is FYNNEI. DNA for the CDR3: TGTGCCAGCAGTGGTCAGCAGAATTCACCCCTCCACTTT. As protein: CASSGQQNSPLHF.

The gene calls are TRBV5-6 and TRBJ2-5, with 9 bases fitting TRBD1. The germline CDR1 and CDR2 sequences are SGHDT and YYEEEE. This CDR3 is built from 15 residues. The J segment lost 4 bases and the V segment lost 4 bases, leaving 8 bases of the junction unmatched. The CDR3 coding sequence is TGTGCCAGCAGCATTCCGGGACAGGGTGCAGAGACCCAGTACTTC. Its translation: CASSIPGQGAETQYF.

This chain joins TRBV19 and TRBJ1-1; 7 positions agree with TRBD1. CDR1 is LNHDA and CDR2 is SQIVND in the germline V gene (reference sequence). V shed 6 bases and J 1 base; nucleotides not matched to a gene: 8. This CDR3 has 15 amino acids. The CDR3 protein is CASRGTGQWNTEAFF. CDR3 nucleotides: TGTGCCAGTAGAGGGACGGGACAGTGGAACACTGAAGCTTTCTTT. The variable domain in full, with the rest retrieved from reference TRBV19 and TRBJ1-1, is DGGITQSPKYLFRKEGQNVTLSCEQNLNHDAMYWYRQDPGQGLRLIYYSQIVNDFQKGDIAEGYSVSREKKESFPLTVTSAQKNPTAFYLCASRGTGQWNTEAFFGQGTRLTVV.